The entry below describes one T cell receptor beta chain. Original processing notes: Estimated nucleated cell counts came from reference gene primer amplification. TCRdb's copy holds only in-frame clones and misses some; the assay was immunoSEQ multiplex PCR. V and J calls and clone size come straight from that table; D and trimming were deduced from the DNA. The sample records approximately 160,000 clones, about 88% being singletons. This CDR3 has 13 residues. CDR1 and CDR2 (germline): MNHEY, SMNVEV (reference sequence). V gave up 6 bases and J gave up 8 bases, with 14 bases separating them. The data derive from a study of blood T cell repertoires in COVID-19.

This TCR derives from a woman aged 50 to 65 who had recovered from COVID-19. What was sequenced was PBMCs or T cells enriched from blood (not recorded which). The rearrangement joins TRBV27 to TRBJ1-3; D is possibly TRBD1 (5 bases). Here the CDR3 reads CASRKSGGDTIYF. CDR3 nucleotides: TGTGCCAGCAGGAAGTCGGGGGGTGACACCATATATTTT.